Following are 2 T cell receptor beta chains from one sample sequenced in a study of blood T cell repertoires in COVID-19. Clones were sequenced by immunoSEQ multiplex PCR, and TCRdb holds only the in-frame ones, with some missing. The table has over 200,000 clones, about 89% seen once. The specimen was peripheral blood. These receptors were collected from a man aged 40-49 years who had recovered from COVID-19.

J is TRBJ2-1 and V is TRBV7-6, with D perhaps TRBD2 (5 bases). V lost 2 bases and J 3 bases, leaving 11 bases between the germline ends. CDR1 SGHVS and CDR2 FNYEAQ come from the germline V gene. This CDR3 has 15 residues. The CDR3 sequence is CASSLSEGFYNEQFF. CDR3 coding DNA: TGTGCCAGCAGCTTATCTGAGGGTTTCTACAATGAGCAGTTCTTC.

This chain uses TRBV2 with TRBJ2-7, with a tentative D call TRBD2 (6 bases). Germline loops: CDR1 SNHLY, CDR2 FYNNEI. The CDR3 has 12 amino acids. Deletions cut 8 bases from V and 4 bases from J, with 12 bases between. The CDR3 loop is CASAGLIYEQYF. The CDR3 nucleotides read TGTGCCAGCGCGGGACTTATTTACGAGCAGTACTTC.